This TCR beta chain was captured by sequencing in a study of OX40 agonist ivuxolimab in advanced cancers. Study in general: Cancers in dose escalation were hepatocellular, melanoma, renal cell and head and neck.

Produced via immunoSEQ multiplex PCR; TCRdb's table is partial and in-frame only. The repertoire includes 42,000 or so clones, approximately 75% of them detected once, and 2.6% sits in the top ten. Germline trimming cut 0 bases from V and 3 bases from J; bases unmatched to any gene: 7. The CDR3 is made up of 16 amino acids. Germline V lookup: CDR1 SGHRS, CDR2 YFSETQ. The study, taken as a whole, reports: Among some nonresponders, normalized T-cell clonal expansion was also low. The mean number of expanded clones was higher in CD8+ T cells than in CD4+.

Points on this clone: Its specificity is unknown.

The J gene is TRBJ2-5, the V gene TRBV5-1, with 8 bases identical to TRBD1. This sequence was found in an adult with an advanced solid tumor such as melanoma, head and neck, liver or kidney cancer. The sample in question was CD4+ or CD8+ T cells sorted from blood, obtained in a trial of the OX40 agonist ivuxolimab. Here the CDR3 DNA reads TGCGCCAGCAGCTTGGCCAATTCGACAGGGGAAGAGACCCAGTACTTC. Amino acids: CASSLANSTGEETQYF.